The clone carrying this TCR beta chain has ten or more counts. The target antigen is unknown. This entry comes from a study of T cells after posttransplantation cyclophosphamide. Study results and caveats: TRB overlap between skin or GI tissue T cells and blood was limited. Later blood repertoires were often dominated by clones from the donor CD8+ memory compartment.

Busulfan-fludarabine conditioning, marrow transplant, and cyclophosphamide on days +3 and +4 were administered. Germline V lookup: CDR1 SEHNR, CDR2 FQNEAQ (reference sequence). This CDR3 comprises 14 residues. V was clipped by 4 bases and J by 3 bases, with 12 bases between them. Libraries were prepared by immunoSEQ multiplex PCR; TCRdb keeps only in-frame clonotypes and omits some of them. The repertoire consists of around 12,000 clones, none detected only once. The sequencing here drew on PBMCs, taken after allogeneic stem cell transplant with posttransplant cyclophosphamide. The TCR sequence derives from a female patient between 35 and 55 years old who received an allogeneic stem cell transplant from an unrelated donor, was CMV-positive, and had acute GVHD only. The T cells may partly be graft donor cells. The chain employs TRBV7-9 and TRBJ1-1; unclear D gene. The DNA of the CDR3 is TGTGCCAGCAGCTCCACCAGAGGCGACACTGAAGCTTTCTTT. Protein sequence: CASSSTRGDTEAFF.